This TCR beta chain was recovered during a study of T cells in Graves' hyperthyroidism and ophthalmopathy. Study-level information: The authors collected peripheral blood at initial diagnosis, before any treatment. Study-wide results and caveats: With a median lead of roughly 6.2 months before onset, the model predicted ophthalmopathy.

Exclusion criteria comprised uncontrolled infection, other autoimmune disease, pregnancy or lactation. TCR beta CDR3 region amplification was performed from RNA transcripts. The HTBI primer set was used in a first-round RT-PCR of the TCR CDR3. MiXCR, run by TCRdb on the multiplex PCR reads, gives a single entry per CDR3 protein. The sample lists hundreds of thousands of distinct CDR3 sequences, roughly 40% occurring once. The CDR3 extends over 11 amino acids. V shed 10 bases, J shed 10 bases, and the junction held 7 bases outside the gene matches. CDR1 ENHRY and CDR2 SYGVKD come from the germline V gene. About this clonotype itself: The antigen is not known.

This sequence originates from a man aged 18 to 30 with Graves' hyperthyroidism. The sequenced sample consisted of blood. This chain connects TRBV10-3 to TRBJ2-7, with 10 nucleotides matching TRBD1. The CDR3 loop is CATDGQGGQYF. The CDR3 nucleotides read TGTGCCACCGATGGACAGGGGGGACAGTACTTC.